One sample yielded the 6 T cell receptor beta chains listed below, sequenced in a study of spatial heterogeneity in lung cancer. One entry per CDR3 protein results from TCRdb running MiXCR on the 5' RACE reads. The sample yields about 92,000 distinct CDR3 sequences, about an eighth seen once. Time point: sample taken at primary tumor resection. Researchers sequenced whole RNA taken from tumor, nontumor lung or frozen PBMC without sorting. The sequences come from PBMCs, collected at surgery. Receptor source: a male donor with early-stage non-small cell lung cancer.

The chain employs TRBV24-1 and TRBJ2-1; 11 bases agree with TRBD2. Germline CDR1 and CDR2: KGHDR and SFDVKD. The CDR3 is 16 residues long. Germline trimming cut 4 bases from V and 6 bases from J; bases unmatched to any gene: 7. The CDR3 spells CATSEDRLAGINEQFF. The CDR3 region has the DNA TGTGCCACCAGTGAAGACAGACTAGCGGGAATCAATGAGCAGTTCTTC.

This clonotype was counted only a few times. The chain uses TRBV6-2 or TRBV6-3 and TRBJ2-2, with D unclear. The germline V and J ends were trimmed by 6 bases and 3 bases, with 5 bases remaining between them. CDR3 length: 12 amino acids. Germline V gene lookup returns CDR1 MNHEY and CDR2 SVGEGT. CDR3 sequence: CASRKHTGELFF. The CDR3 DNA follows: TGTGCCAGCAGGAAGCACACCGGGGAGCTGTTTTTT.

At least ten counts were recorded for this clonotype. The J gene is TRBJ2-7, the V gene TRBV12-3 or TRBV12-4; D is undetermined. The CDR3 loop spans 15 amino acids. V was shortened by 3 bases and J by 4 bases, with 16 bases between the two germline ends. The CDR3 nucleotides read TGTGCCAGCAGTTTTAACCGCCCCAGGTCTTACGAGCAGTACTTC. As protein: CASSFNRPRSYEQYF.

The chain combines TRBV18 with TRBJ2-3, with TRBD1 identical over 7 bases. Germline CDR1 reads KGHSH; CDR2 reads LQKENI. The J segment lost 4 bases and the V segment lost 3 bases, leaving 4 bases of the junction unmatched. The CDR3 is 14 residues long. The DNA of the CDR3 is TGTGCCAGCTCACCTAACAGGGGAGCAGATACGCAGTATTTT. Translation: CASSPNRGADTQYF.

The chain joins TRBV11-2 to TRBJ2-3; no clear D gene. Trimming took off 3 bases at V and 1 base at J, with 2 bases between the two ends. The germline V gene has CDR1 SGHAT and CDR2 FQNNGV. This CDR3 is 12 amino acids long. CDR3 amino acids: CASSFRTDTQYF. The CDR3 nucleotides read TGTGCCAGCAGCTTCCGCACAGATACGCAGTATTTT.

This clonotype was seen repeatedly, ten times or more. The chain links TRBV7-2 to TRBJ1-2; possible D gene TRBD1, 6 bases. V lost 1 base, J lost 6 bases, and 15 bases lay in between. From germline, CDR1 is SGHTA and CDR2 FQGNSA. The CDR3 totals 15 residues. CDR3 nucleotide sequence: TGTGCCAGCAGCTTAGTAATTGGCAGGGGCCATGGCTACACCTTC. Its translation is CASSLVIGRGHGYTF.